This T cell receptor (beta chain) was documented in a study of T-cell reconstitution after alpha-beta-depleted transplantation in children. V lost 1 base, J lost 7 bases, and 4 bases stayed unmatched. The CDR3 contains 14 residues. This clonotype occurred many times. Its cognate antigen is unknown. TCRbeta library preparation incorporated unique molecular identifiers. TCRdb redid the calling of the PCR reads with MiXCR, one entry per CDR3 protein. Of about 590,000 distinct CDR3 sequences listed, around 13% are singletons. The study, taken as a whole, reports: TCRbeta diversity was high at day 60 in some patients (a result of surviving recipient T cells and thymic progenitors). By about two months after transplant, alpha-beta T cells reportedly arose from several hundred graft clones that had expanded.

The sequence came from a male patient between 10 and 17 years old who had a stem cell transplant for acute myeloid leukemia, so the T cells may come from the graft donor. V is TRBV12-3 or TRBV12-4 and J is TRBJ1-5; 7 bases align to TRBD1. Source: PBMCs, mostly from graft donor cells, taken 360 days after TCRalphabeta/CD19-depleted stem cell transplant. CDR3 sequence reads: CASSLVDRNQPQHF. CDR3 DNA sequence: TGTGCCAGCAGTTTAGTGGACAGGAACCAGCCCCAGCATTTT.